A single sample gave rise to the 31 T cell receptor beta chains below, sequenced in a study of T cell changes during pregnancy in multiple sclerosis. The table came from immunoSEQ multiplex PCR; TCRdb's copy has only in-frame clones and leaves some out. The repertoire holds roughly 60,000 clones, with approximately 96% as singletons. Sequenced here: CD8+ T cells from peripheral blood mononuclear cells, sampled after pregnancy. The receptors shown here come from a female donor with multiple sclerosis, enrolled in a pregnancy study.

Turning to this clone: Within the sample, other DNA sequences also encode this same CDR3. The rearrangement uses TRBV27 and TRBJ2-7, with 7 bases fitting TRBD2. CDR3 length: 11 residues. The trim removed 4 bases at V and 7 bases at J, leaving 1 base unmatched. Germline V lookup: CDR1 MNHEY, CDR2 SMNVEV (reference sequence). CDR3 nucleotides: TGTGCCAGCAGTTGGGGGGGAGAGCAGTACTTC. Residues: CASSWGGEQYF.

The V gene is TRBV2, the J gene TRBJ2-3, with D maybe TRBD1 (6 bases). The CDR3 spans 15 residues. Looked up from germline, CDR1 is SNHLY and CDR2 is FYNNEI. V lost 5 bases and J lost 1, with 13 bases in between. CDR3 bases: TGTGCCAGCAGTTCCGAGGGACACCGCACAGATACGCAGTATTTT. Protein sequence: CASSSEGHRTDTQYF.

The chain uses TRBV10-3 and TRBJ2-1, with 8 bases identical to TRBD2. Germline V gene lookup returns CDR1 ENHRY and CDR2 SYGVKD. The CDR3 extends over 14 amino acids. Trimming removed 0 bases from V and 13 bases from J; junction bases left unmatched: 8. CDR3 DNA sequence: TGTGCCATCAGTGAGTCGTCGGGAGGGCCTCTTCAGTTCTTC. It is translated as CAISESSGGPLQFF.

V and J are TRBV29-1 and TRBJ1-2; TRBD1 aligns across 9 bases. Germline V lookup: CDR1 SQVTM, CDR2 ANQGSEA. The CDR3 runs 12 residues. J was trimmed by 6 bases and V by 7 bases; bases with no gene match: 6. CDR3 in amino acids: CSADRGLNGYTF. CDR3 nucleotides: TGCAGCGCGGACAGGGGATTAAATGGCTACACCTTC. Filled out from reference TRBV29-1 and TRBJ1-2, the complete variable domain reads SAVISQKPSRDICQRGTSLTIQCQVDSQVTMMFWYRQQPGQSLTLIATANQGSEATYESGFVIDKFPISRPNLTFSTLTVSNMSPEDSSIYLCSADRGLNGYTFGSGTRLTVV.

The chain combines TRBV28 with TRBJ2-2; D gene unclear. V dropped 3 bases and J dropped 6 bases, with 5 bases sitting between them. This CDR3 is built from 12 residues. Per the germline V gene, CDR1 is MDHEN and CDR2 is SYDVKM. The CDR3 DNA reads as TGTGCCAGCAGTTTCCAGGCCGGGGAGCTGTTTTTT. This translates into CASSFQAGELFF.

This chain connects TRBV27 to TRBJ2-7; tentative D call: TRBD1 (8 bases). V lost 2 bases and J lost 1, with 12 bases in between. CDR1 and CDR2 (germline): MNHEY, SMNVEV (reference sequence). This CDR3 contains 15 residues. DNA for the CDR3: TGTGCCAGCAGTTTAGGACAGGGACTATCCTACGAGCAGTACTTC. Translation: CASSLGQGLSYEQYF.

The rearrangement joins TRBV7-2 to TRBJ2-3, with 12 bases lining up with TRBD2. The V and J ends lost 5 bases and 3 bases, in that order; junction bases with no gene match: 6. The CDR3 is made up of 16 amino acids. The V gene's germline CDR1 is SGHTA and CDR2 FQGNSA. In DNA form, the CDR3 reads TGTGCCAGCAGCCGGGGACTAGCGGGCAAGACAGATACGCAGTATTTT. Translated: CASSRGLAGKTDTQYF.

CDR3 amino acids: CASSTSGTPNFEQFF. In nucleotides, the CDR3 is TGTGCCAGCAGCACCTCCGGGACTCCAAATTTTGAGCAGTTCTTC. The gene calls are TRBV7-9 and TRBJ2-1, with D perhaps matching TRBD2 (6 bases). V lost 5 bases and J 9 bases, leaving 20 bases between the germline ends. The CDR3 totals 15 residues. CDR1 and CDR2 (germline): SEHNR, FQNEAQ (reference sequence).

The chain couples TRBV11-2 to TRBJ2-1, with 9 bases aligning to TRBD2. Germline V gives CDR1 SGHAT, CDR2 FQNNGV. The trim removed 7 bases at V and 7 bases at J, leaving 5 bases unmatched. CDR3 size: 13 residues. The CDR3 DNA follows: TGTGCCAGCACCGGGACTAGCTTAAATGAGCAGTTCTTC. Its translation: CASTGTSLNEQFF.

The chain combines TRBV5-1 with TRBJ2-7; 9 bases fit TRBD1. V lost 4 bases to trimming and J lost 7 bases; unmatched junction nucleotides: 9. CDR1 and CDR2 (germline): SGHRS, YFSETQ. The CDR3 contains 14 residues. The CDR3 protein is CASSRTGEGGEQYF. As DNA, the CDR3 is TGCGCCAGCAGCCGGACAGGGGAAGGAGGGGAGCAGTACTTC.

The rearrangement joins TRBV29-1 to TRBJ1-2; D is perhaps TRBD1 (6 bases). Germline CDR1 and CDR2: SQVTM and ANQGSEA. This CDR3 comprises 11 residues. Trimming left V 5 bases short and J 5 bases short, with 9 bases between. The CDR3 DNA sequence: TGCAGCGTTCTAGGGGGTTATGGCTACACCTTC. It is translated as CSVLGGYGYTF. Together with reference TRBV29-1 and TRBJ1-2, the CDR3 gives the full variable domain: SAVISQKPSRDICQRGTSLTIQCQVDSQVTMMFWYRQQPGQSLTLIATANQGSEATYESGFVIDKFPISRPNLTFSTLTVSNMSPEDSSIYLCSVLGGYGYTFGSGTRLTVV.

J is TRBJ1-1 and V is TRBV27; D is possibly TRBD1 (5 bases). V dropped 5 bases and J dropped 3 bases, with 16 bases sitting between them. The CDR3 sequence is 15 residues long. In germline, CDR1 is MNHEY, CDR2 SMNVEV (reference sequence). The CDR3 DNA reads TGTGCCAGCAGTCTGACCGGTGGGGGGTACACTGAAGCTTTCTTT. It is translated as CASSLTGGGYTEAFF.

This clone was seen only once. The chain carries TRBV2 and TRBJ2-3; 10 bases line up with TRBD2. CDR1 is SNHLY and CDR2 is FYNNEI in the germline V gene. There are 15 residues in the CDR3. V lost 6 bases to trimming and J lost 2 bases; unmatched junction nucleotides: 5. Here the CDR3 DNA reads TGTGCCAGCAGAAGACTAGCGGGCATCACAGATACGCAGTATTTT. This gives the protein CASRRLAGITDTQYF.

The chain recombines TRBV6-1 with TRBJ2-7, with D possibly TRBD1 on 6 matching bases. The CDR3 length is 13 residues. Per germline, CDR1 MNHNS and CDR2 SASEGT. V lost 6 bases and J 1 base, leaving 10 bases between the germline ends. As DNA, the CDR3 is TGTGCCAGCAGACAGGGAATATCCTACGAGCAGTACTTC. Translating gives CASRQGISYEQYF.

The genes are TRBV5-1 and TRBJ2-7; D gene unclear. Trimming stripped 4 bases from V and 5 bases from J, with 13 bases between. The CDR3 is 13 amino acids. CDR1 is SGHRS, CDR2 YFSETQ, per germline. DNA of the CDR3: TGCGCCAGCAGCCCAGATCGACGGGACGAGCAGTACTTC. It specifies CASSPDRRDEQYF.

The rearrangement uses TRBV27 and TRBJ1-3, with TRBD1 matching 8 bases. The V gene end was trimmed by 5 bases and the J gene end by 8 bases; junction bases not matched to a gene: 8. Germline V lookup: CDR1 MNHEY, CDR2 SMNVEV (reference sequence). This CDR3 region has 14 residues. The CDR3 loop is CASSPAQGDYTIYF. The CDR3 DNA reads TGTGCCAGCAGTCCTGCACAGGGGGACTACACCATATATTTT.

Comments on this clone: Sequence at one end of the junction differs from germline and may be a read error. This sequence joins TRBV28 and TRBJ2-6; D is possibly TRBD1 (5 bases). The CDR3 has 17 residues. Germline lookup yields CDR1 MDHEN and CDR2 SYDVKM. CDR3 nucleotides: TGTGCCAGCAGCCAATTCGACAGTCTCTCTGAGGCCAACGTCCTGACTTTC. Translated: CASSQFDSLSEANVLTF. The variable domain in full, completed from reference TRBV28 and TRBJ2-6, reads DVKVTQSSRYLVKRTGEKVFLECVQDMDHENMFWYRQDPGLGLRLIYFSYDVKMKEKGDIPEGYSVSREKKERFSLILESASTNQTSMYLCASSQFDSLSEANVLTFGAGSRLTVL.

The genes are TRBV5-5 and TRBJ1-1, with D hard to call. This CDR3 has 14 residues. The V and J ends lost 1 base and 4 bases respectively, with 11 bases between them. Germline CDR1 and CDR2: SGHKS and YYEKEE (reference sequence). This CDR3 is CASSLPGSSTEAFF. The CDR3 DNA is TGTGCCAGCAGCTTGCCTGGTTCGAGCACTGAAGCTTTCTTT.

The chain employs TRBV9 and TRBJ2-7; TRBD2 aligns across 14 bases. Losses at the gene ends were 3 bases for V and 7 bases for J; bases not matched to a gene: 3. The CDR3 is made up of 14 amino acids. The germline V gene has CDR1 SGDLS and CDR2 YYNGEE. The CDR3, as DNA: TGTGCCAGCAGCGCGGGACTAGCGGGAGATGAGCAGTACTTC. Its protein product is CASSAGLAGDEQYF.

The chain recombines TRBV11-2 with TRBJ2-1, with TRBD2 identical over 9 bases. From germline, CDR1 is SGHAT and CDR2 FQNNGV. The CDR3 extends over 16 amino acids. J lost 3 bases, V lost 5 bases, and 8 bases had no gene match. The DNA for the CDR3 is TGTGCCAGCAGCCTTTTAGCGGGAGCCCTCTACAATGAGCAGTTCTTC. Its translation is CASSLLAGALYNEQFF.

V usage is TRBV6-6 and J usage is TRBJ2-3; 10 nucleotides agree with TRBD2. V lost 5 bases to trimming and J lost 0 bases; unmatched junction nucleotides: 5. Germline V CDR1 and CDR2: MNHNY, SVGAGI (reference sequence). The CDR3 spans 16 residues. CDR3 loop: CASSPLAGASTDTQYF. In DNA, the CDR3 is TGTGCCAGCAGTCCCCTAGCGGGAGCTAGCACAGATACGCAGTATTTT.

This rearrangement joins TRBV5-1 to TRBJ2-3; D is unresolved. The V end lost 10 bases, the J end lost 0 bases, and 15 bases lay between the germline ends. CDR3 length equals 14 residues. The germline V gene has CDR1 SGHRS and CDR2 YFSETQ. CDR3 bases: TGCGCCCCCCCCCGGTCAACTAGCACAGATACGCAGTATTTT. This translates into CAPPRSTSTDTQYF.

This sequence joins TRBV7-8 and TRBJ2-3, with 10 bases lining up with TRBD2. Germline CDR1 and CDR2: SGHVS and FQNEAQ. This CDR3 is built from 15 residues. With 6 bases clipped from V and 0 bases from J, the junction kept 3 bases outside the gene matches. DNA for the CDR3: TGTGCCAGCAGGCTACTAGCGGGAAGCACAGATACGCAGTATTTT. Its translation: CASRLLAGSTDTQYF.

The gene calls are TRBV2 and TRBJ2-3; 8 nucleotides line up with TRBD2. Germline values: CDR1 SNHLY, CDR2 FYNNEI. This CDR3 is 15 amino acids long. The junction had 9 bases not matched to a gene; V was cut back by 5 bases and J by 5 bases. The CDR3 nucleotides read TGTGCCAGCAGTACTAGCGGAGCCCGGAGAGATACGCAGTATTTT. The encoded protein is CASSTSGARRDTQYF.

The CDR3 nucleotides are TGTGCCAGCAGCGTAGGTCTTGTCGGTTCTGGAAACACCATATATTTT. Its translation: CASSVGLVGSGNTIYF. This rearrangement joins TRBV9 to TRBJ1-3, with D uncertain. The CDR3 spans 16 residues. Per the germline V gene, CDR1 is SGDLS and CDR2 is YYNGEE. The V and J ends lost 0 bases and 1 base respectively, with 11 bases between them.

The CDR3 nucleotides are TGTGCCAGCAGCCCCGATGGACATTCCTACGAGCAGTACTTC. It is translated as CASSPDGHSYEQYF. V usage is TRBV7-9 and J usage is TRBJ2-7, with D perhaps matching TRBD1 (5 bases). The CDR3 length is 14 residues. Trimming cost V 5 bases and J 1 base, with 12 bases left between them. Germline CDR1 is SEHNR and CDR2 is FQNEAQ (reference sequence).

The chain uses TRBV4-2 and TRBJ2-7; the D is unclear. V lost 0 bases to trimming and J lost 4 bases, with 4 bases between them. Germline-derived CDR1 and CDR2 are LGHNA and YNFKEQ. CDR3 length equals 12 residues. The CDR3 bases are TGTGCCAGCAGCCAAGATCGTTACGAGCAGTACTTC. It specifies CASSQDRYEQYF.

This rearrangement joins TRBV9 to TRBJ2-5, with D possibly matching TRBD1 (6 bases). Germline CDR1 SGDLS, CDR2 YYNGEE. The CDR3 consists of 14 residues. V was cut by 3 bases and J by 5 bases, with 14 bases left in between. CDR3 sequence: CASSGGGGSETQYF. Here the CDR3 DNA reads TGTGCCAGCAGCGGAGGGGGTGGGTCCGAGACCCAGTACTTC.

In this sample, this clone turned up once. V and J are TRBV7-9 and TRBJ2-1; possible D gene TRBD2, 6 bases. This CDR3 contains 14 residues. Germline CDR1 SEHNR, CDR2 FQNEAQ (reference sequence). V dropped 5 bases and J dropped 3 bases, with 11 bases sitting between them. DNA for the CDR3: TGTGCCAGCAGCCTCGGAGGGTACTACAATGAGCAGTTCTTC. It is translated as CASSLGGYYNEQFF. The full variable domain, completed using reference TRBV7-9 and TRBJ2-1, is DTGVSQNPRHKITKRGQNVTFRCDPISEHNRLYWYRQTLGQGPEFLTYFQNEAQLEKSRLLSDRFSAERPKGSFSTLEIQRTEQGDSAMYLCASSLGGYYNEQFFGPGTRLTVL.

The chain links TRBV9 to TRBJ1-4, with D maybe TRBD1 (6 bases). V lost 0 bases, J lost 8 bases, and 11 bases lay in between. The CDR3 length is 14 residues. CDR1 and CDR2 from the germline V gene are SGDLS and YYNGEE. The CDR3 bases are TGTGCCAGCAGCGTAGGGCTCCAGGGGGAAAAACTGTTTTTT. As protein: CASSVGLQGEKLFF.

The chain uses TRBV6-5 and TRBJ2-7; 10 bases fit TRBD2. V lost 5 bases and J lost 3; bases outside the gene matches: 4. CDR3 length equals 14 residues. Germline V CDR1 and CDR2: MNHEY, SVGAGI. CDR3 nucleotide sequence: TGTGCCAGCAGTCCAGCGGGAGGGGGCTACGAGCAGTACTTC. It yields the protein CASSPAGGGYEQYF.